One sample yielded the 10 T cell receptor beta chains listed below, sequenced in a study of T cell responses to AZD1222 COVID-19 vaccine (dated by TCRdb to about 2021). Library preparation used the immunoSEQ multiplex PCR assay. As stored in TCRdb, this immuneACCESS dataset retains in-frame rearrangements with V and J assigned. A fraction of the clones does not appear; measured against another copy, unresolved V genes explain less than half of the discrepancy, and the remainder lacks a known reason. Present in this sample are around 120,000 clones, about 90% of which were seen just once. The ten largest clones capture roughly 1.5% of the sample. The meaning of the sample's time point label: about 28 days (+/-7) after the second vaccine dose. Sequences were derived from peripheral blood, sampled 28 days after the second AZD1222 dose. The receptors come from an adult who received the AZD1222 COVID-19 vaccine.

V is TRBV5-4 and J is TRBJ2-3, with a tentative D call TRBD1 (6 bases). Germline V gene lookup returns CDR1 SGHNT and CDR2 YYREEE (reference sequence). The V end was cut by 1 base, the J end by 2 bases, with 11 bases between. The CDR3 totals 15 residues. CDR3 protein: CASSLSQGNTDTQYF. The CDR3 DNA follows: TGTGCCAGCAGCTTGTCACAGGGAAACACAGATACGCAGTATTTT. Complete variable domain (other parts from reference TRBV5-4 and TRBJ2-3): ETGVTQSPTHLIKTRGQQVTLRCSSQSGHNTVSWYQQALGQGPQFIFQYYREEENGRGNFPPRFSGLQFPNYSSELNVNALELDDSALYLCASSLSQGNTDTQYFGPGTRLTVL.

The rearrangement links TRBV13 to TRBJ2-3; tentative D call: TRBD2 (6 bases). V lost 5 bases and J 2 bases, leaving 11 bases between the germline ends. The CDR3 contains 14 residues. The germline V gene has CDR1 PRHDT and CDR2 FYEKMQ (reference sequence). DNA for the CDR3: TGTGCCAGCAGCCCCCTAGCGATCACAGATACGCAGTATTTT. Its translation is CASSPLAITDTQYF.

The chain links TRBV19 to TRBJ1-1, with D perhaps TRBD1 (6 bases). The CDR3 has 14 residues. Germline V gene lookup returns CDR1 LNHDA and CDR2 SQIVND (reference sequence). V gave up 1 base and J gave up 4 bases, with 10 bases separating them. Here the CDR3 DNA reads TGTGCCAGTAGTATAGGGGGGGCCGGCACTGAAGCTTTCTTT. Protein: CASSIGGAGTEAFF.

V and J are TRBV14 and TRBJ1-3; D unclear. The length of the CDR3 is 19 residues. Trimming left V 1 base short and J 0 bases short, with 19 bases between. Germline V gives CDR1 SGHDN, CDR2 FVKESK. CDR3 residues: CASSQGRVGERFSGNTIYF. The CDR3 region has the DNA TGTGCCAGCAGCCAAGGAAGGGTTGGGGAAAGGTTCTCTGGAAACACCATATATTTT.

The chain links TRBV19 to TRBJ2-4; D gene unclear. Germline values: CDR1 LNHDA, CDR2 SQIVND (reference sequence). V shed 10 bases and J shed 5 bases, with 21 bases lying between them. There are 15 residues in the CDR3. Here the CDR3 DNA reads TGTGCCACCCGAGGTAGGGTGAGTAGGGAAAACATTCAGTACTTC. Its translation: CATRGRVSRENIQYF.

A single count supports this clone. Here the CDR3 DNA reads TGTGCCGCCGAAGGGCAGCATCAGCCCCAGCATTTT. Translating it yields CAAEGQHQPQHF. The gene calls are TRBV28 and TRBJ1-5; the D is unclear. Trimming shortened V by 11 bases and J by 5 bases, and 13 bases separated the two germline ends. The CDR3 consists of 12 residues. From germline, CDR1 is MDHEN and CDR2 SYDVKM.

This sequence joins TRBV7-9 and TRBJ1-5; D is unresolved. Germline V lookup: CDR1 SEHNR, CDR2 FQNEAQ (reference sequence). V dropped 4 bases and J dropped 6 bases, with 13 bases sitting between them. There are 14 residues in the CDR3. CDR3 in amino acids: CASSSGGVGQPQHF. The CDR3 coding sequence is TGTGCCAGCAGCTCCGGCGGGGTCGGTCAGCCCCAGCATTTT. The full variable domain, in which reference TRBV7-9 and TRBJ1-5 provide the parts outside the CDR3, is DTGVSQNPRHKITKRGQNVTFRCDPISEHNRLYWYRQTLGQGPEFLTYFQNEAQLEKSRLLSDRFSAERPKGSFSTLEIQRTEQGDSAMYLCASSSGGVGQPQHFGDGTRLSIL.

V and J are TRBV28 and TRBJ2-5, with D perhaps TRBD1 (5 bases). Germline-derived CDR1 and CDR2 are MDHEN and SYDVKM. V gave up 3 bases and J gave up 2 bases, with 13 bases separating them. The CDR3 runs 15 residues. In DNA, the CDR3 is TGTGCCAGCAGTTTCCCCTTGACAGCTCAAGAGACCCAGTACTTC. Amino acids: CASSFPLTAQETQYF.

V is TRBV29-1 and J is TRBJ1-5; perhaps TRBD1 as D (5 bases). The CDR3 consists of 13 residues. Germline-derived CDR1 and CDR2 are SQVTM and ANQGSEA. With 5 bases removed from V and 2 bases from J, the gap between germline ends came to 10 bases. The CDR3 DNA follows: TGCAGCGTTTCGGGGCAGTGCAATCAGCCCCAGCATTTT. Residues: CSVSGQCNQPQHF.

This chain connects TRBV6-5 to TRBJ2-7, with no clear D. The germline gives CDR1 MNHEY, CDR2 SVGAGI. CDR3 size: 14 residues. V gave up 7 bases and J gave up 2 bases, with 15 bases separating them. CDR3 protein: CASTPGVGTYEQYF. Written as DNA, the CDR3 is TGTGCCAGCACTCCTGGGGTTGGGACCTACGAGCAGTACTTC.